A single sample gave rise to the 9 T cell receptor beta chains below, sequenced in a study of blood T cell repertoires in COVID-19. Assay: immunoSEQ multiplex PCR; the TCRdb copy retains only in-frame clones and omits some. Here the sample spans 130,000 or so clones, 70% to 90% being singletons. The sequenced sample was peripheral blood. These receptor sequences come from a human donor in a cohort sampled during active COVID-19.

V gene TRBV9 combines with J gene TRBJ2-1; D ambiguous. Trimming took off 1 base at V and 1 base at J, with 15 bases between the two ends. The CDR3 is 17 residues long. CDR1 is SGDLS and CDR2 is YYNGEE in the germline V gene. This CDR3 reads CASSVTSTLSSYNEQFF. The CDR3 bases are TGTGCCAGCAGCGTAACCAGTACCTTGTCTTCCTACAATGAGCAGTTCTTC. Variable domain in full (rest from reference TRBV9 and TRBJ2-1): DSGVTQTPKHLITATGQRVTLRCSPRSGDLSVYWYQQSLDQGLQFLIQYYNGEERAKGNILERFSAQQFPDLHSELNLSSLELGDSALYFCASSVTSTLSSYNEQFFGPGTRLTVL.

CDR3 sequence (DNA): TGCGCCAGCAGCTTGGCACAGGACTATGGCTACACCTTC. Protein sequence: CASSLAQDYGYTF. V gene TRBV5-1 combines with J gene TRBJ1-2, with D maybe TRBD1 (5 bases). CDR1 is SGHRS and CDR2 is YFSETQ in the germline V gene. CDR3 size: 13 residues. Trimming took off 0 bases at V and 3 bases at J, with 6 bases between the two ends.

This rearrangement joins TRBV7-2 to TRBJ1-2; 10 bases fit TRBD1. The CDR3 sequence is 14 residues long. The J segment lost 4 bases and the V segment lost 5 bases, leaving 4 bases of the junction unmatched. Germline CDR1 is SGHTA and CDR2 is FQGNSA. CDR3 sequence (DNA): TGTGCCAGCAGCGTGGACAGGGGGTTCTATGGCTACACCTTC. Translation gives CASSVDRGFYGYTF.

The genes are TRBV11-2 and TRBJ1-1; D not certain. CDR3 length equals 13 residues. With 2 bases removed from V and 6 bases from J, the gap between germline ends came to 10 bases. Germline V gives CDR1 SGHAT, CDR2 FQNNGV. The CDR3 spells CASSLMRVSEAFF. CDR3 bases: TGTGCCAGCAGCTTAATGAGGGTCTCTGAAGCTTTCTTT.

The chain joins TRBV28 to TRBJ2-3; D is ambiguous. Between the trimmed V and J ends, which lost 0 bases and 0 bases, there was a span of 13 bases. Germline CDR1 and CDR2: MDHEN and SYDVKM. This CDR3 has 17 residues. CDR3 DNA: TGTGCCAGCAGTTTATGGAGCGATTACACCAGCACAGATACGCAGTATTTT. Its translation is CASSLWSDYTSTDTQYF. The full variable domain, its missing parts supplied by reference TRBV28 and TRBJ2-3, is DVKVTQSSRYLVKRTGEKVFLECVQDMDHENMFWYRQDPGLGLRLIYFSYDVKMKEKGDIPEGYSVSREKKERFSLILESASTNQTSMYLCASSLWSDYTSTDTQYFGPGTRLTVL.

V usage is TRBV7-6 and J usage is TRBJ2-7, with D possibly TRBD2 on 5 matching bases. Germline V lookup: CDR1 SGHVS, CDR2 FNYEAQ. This CDR3 has 12 amino acids. V was trimmed by 5 bases and J by 5 bases, leaving 10 bases between them. DNA for the CDR3: TGTGCCAGCAGCCCTGAGGGCCACGAGCAGTACTTC. Protein: CASSPEGHEQYF.

The V gene is TRBV29-1, the J gene TRBJ1-1; D is possibly TRBD1 (5 bases). The germline V and J ends were trimmed by 6 bases and 2 bases, with 25 bases remaining between them. CDR3 size: 17 residues. Germline CDR1 SQVTM, CDR2 ANQGSEA. The CDR3 coding sequence is TGCAGCGTGGCGTTTGGGGCGAGTATTACTTCAAACACTGAAGCTTTCTTT. Its translation is CSVAFGASITSNTEAFF.

This chain uses TRBV14 with TRBJ1-2; 9 bases map to TRBD1. The germline gives CDR1 SGHDN, CDR2 FVKESK. The ends lost 4 bases at V and 8 bases at J; junction bases unmatched: 11. There are 15 residues in the CDR3. The CDR3 loop reads CASSPEPQGAGGYTF. Written as DNA, the CDR3 is TGTGCCAGCAGCCCCGAACCACAGGGGGCGGGAGGCTACACCTTC.

The chain employs TRBV7-9 and TRBJ2-5; 7 nucleotides line up with TRBD1. The germline V gene encodes CDR1 SEHNR and CDR2 FQNEAQ (reference sequence). The V gene end was trimmed by 7 bases and the J gene end by 0 bases; junction bases not matched to a gene: 5. CDR3 length equals 14 residues. The CDR3 region is CASTDRANQETQYF. CDR3 in DNA: TGTGCCAGCACAGACAGGGCAAACCAAGAGACCCAGTACTTC.